Below, 30 T cell receptor beta chains from the same sample are listed, as sequenced in a study of blood T cell repertoires in COVID-19. Profiling relied on immunoSEQ multiplex PCR, and the TCRdb table lists in-frame clones only, not all of them. This sample carries fewer than 75,000 clones, about nine tenths of them seen once, and the ten largest clones take roughly 4%. What was sequenced was peripheral blood. The receptors derive from a middle-aged man with active COVID-19.

The gene calls are TRBV5-1 and TRBJ2-1; the match to TRBD2 covers 7 bases. The CDR3 covers 14 residues. Germline V gene data show CDR1 as SGHRS and CDR2 as YFSETQ. Unmatched junction bases numbered 6, after V lost 4 bases and J lost 5 bases. The CDR3 DNA is TGCGCCAGCAGCCTAAAGCGGGAAAACAATGAGCAGTTCTTC. Translated, it gives CASSLKRENNEQFF.

This rearrangement joins TRBV11-2 to TRBJ1-5; D possibly corresponds to TRBD1 (6 bases). The CDR3 runs 15 residues. Trimming shortened V by 1 base and J by 5 bases, and 12 bases separated the two germline ends. Germline CDR1 and CDR2: SGHAT and FQNNGV. In nucleotides, the CDR3 is TGTGCCAGCAGCTTAGCCGGGGGGCAGCATCAGCCCCAGCATTTT. Amino acid sequence: CASSLAGGQHQPQHF. Full variable domain (outside the CDR3, taken from reference TRBV11-2 and TRBJ1-5): EAGVAQSPRYKIIEKRQSVAFWCNPISGHATLYWYQQILGQGPKLLIQFQNNGVVDDSQLPKDRFSAERLKGVDSTLKIQPAKLEDSAVYLCASSLAGGQHQPQHFGDGTRLSIL.

The rearrangement uses TRBV11-2 and TRBJ2-3; 7 bases match TRBD2. The CDR3 contains 16 residues. Germline CDR1 reads SGHAT; CDR2 reads FQNNGV. The junction had 7 bases not matched to a gene; V was cut back by 2 bases and J by 2 bases. CDR3 loop: CASSLNGRGITDTQYF. The CDR3 bases are TGTGCCAGCAGCTTAAATGGGCGGGGGATCACAGATACGCAGTATTTT.

In this sample, this clone turned up once. This sequence joins TRBV4-2 and TRBJ2-3; tentative D call: TRBD2 (6 bases). In germline, CDR1 is LGHNA, CDR2 YNFKEQ. Trimming took 0 bases from V and 11 from J, leaving 15 bases between them. This CDR3 comprises 14 residues. Here the CDR3 DNA reads TGTGCCAGCAGCCAAGAGGGGGGTCGAGAAAGGCAGTATTTT. Amino acids: CASSQEGGRERQYF.

The table lists this clone with a count of one. The chain recombines TRBV20-1 with TRBJ1-5; 9 positions agree with TRBD1. This CDR3 contains 15 residues. Germline CDR1 DFQATT, CDR2 SNEGSKA (reference sequence). J gave up 7 bases and V 3 bases, and 10 bases lay outside the gene matches. The CDR3 loop is CSASSLQGAGQPQHF. DNA for the CDR3: TGCAGTGCTAGTTCCCTACAGGGGGCTGGGCAGCCCCAGCATTTT.

The V and J genes are TRBV28 and TRBJ1-4, with 12 bases fitting TRBD1. This CDR3 spans 15 amino acids. The J segment lost 7 bases and the V segment lost 9 bases, leaving 9 bases of the junction unmatched. Germline V CDR1 and CDR2: MDHEN, SYDVKM. The CDR3 DNA follows: TGTGCCAGTAATTCCGGGACAGGGGGCCGTGAAAAACTGTTTTTT. It specifies CASNSGTGGREKLFF.

The chain recombines TRBV6-5 with TRBJ1-2, with D perhaps matching TRBD1 (6 bases). The V gene's germline CDR1 is MNHEY and CDR2 SVGAGI. The ends were cut back, 6 bases at V and 7 bases at J, with 15 bases in the middle. The CDR3 contains 13 residues. In DNA form, the CDR3 reads TGTGCCAGCAGCCAGGGGACCTCCGCTGGCTACACCTTC. This encodes CASSQGTSAGYTF.

This clone was seen a single time. The genes are TRBV7-9 and TRBJ2-2; 8 nucleotides agree with TRBD1. J was trimmed by 6 bases and V by 4 bases; bases with no gene match: 7. Germline-derived CDR1 and CDR2 are SEHNR and FQNEAQ (reference sequence). CDR3 length: 15 residues. The CDR3 region has the DNA TGTGCCAGCAGCTCCGGGGGACAGGTAGCCGGGGAGCTGTTTTTT. Residues: CASSSGGQVAGELFF.

This sequence joins TRBV7-3 and TRBJ2-1; 9 bases match TRBD2. Germline-derived CDR1 and CDR2 are SGHTA and FQGTGA. Unmatched junction bases numbered 12, after V lost 4 bases and J lost 8 bases. CDR3 size: 16 residues. The CDR3 DNA is TGTGCCAGCAGCTACTCCGGGACTAGCCTACGGGATGAGCAGTTCTTC. Translation: CASSYSGTSLRDEQFF.

V gene TRBV9 combines with J gene TRBJ2-1, with D perhaps matching TRBD2 (6 bases). The germline V and J ends were trimmed by 4 bases and 11 bases, with 22 bases remaining between them. The CDR3 is made up of 15 amino acids. Germline assignment: CDR1 SGDLS and CDR2 YYNGEE. The CDR3 is CASSPRDSSRVQQFF. The CDR3 DNA sequence: TGTGCCAGCAGCCCACGGGACTCCAGTAGGGTACAGCAGTTCTTC.

In DNA form, the CDR3 reads TGTGCCAGCAGCTTACAGGGACAGCACAATGAGCAGTTCTTC. It codes for CASSLQGQHNEQFF. The V call is TRBV7-9, the J call TRBJ2-1; 7 bases are a match to TRBD1. V trimming: 2 bases; J trimming: 5 bases; junction bases outside the gene matches: 3. CDR3 size: 14 residues. Germline loops: CDR1 SEHNR, CDR2 FQNEAQ (reference sequence).

The chain employs TRBV5-1 and TRBJ2-1; TRBD2 matches at 7 bases. The length of the CDR3 is 13 residues. The V gene's germline CDR1 is SGHRS and CDR2 YFSETQ. The junction had 6 bases not matched to a gene; V was cut back by 3 bases and J by 9 bases. The CDR3 region is CASSSETSTEQFF. In DNA form, the CDR3 reads TGCGCCAGCAGCTCCGAGACTAGCACTGAGCAGTTCTTC.

V gene TRBV9 combines with J gene TRBJ1-2; possibly TRBD1 for D (6 bases). The V end lost 4 bases, the J end lost 5 bases, and 15 bases lay between the germline ends. CDR3 length: 14 residues. Germline assignment: CDR1 SGDLS and CDR2 YYNGEE. The CDR3: CASSSQGNFYGYTF. The CDR3 DNA reads TGTGCCAGCAGCTCTCAGGGGAACTTTTATGGCTACACCTTC.

The V call is TRBV7-3, the J call TRBJ2-2, with 12 bases fitting TRBD2. The germline V gene encodes CDR1 SGHTA and CDR2 FQGTGA. The J segment lost 3 bases and the V segment lost 1 base, leaving 21 bases of the junction unmatched. This CDR3 has 23 residues. The CDR3 loop reads CASSLKGIPSLAGGEPDTGELFF. Here the CDR3 DNA reads TGTGCCAGCAGCTTAAAAGGGATCCCTTCGCTAGCGGGAGGGGAACCCGACACCGGGGAGCTGTTTTTT. The whole variable domain, filled in from reference TRBV7-3 and TRBJ2-2, reads GAGVSQTPSNKVTEKGKYVELRCDPISGHTALYWYRQSLGQGPEFLIYFQGTGAADDSGLPNDRFFAVRPEGSVSTLKIQRTERGDSAVYLCASSLKGIPSLAGGEPDTGELFFGEGSRLTVL.

CDR3 DNA sequence: TGTGCCAGCTCACCTTGGCAGGGGGCGGCAGAGACCCAGTACTTC. Its protein product is CASSPWQGAAETQYF. The rearrangement links TRBV18 to TRBJ2-5; 8 bases align to TRBD1. The V gene end was trimmed by 3 bases and the J gene end by 4 bases; junction bases not matched to a gene: 7. Germline V gene data show CDR1 as KGHSH and CDR2 as LQKENI. CDR3 length equals 15 residues.

The V gene is TRBV6-5, the J gene TRBJ2-7; weak D call: TRBD1 (5 bases). V dropped 0 bases and J dropped 2 bases, with 8 bases sitting between them. Germline CDR1 and CDR2: MNHEY and SVGAGI. The CDR3 is 14 residues long. The CDR3 sequence is CASSYSLRAYEQYF. CDR3 bases: TGTGCCAGCAGTTACTCTCTCAGGGCCTACGAGCAGTACTTC.

This clone was picked up one time. The V gene is TRBV7-3, the J gene TRBJ2-1; 10 nucleotides agree with TRBD2. V lost 5 bases and J lost 9; bases outside the gene matches: 10. Germline CDR1 is SGHTA and CDR2 is FQGTGA. The length of the CDR3 is 15 residues. CDR3 in amino acids: CASSTGLAEGGEQFF. For the CDR3, the DNA is TGTGCCAGCAGCACCGGACTAGCGGAAGGGGGTGAGCAGTTCTTC.

The chain employs TRBV11-3 and TRBJ1-3, with D possibly being TRBD1 (6 bases). This CDR3 is 15 amino acids long. From germline, CDR1 is SGHNT and CDR2 YENEEA. Trimming removed 5 bases from V and 2 bases from J, with 13 bases in between. CDR3 DNA sequence: TGTGCCAGCAGCCCGGGCCACAGGGCTGGAAACACCATATATTTT. Translated, it gives CASSPGHRAGNTIYF.

This chain joins TRBV9 and TRBJ2-7, with D perhaps matching TRBD2 (6 bases). The CDR3 spans 15 residues. V lost 0 bases to trimming and J lost 4 bases, with 14 bases between them. Germline CDR1 and CDR2: SGDLS and YYNGEE. The CDR3: CASSVGGRGWYEQYF. In nucleotides, the CDR3 is TGTGCCAGCAGCGTAGGGGGACGGGGGTGGTACGAGCAGTACTTC.

V gene TRBV27 combines with J gene TRBJ1-6; no clear D. The germline V gene encodes CDR1 MNHEY and CDR2 SMNVEV (reference sequence). The CDR3 extends over 15 amino acids. The V end lost 4 bases, the J end lost 9 bases, and 16 bases lay between the germline ends. The CDR3 coding sequence is TGTGCCAGCAGTTCAGTAACAACTTGGGCTTCACCCCTCCACTTT. This encodes CASSSVTTWASPLHF.

This clone is a singleton in its sample. CDR3 in DNA: TGTGCCAGCAGGTTGACAGGGGGCATATACGAGCAGTACTTC. Protein product: CASRLTGGIYEQYF. This rearrangement joins TRBV7-2 to TRBJ2-7; 10 bases map to TRBD1. The ends lost 6 bases at V and 4 bases at J; junction bases unmatched: 6. CDR1 SGHTA and CDR2 FQGNSA come from the germline V gene. CDR3 size: 14 residues.

V is TRBV5-6 and J is TRBJ2-5; D might be TRBD1 (6 bases). Trimming stripped 1 base from V and 1 base from J, with 20 bases between. This CDR3 contains 18 residues. Looked up from germline, CDR1 is SGHDT and CDR2 is YYEEEE. The CDR3 nucleotides are TGTGCCAGCAGCTTGTGTGTGTGTTGGGGGCTTCTCCAAGAGACCCAGTACTTC. Protein sequence: CASSLCVCWGLLQETQYF. Looking up the rest from reference TRBV5-6 and TRBJ2-5 gives the full variable domain: DAGVTQSPTHLIKTRGQQVTLRCSPKSGHDTVSWYQQALGQGPQFIFQYYEEEERQRGNFPDRFSGHQFPNYSSELNVNALLLGDSALYLCASSLCVCWGLLQETQYFGPGTRLLVL.

The chain has TRBV9 and TRBJ2-2; no definite D call. The CDR3 has 13 residues. The V and J ends lost 3 bases and 0 bases respectively, with 3 bases between them. Germline-derived CDR1 and CDR2 are SGDLS and YYNGEE. In DNA, the CDR3 is TGTGCCAGCAGCGACACGAACACCGGGGAGCTGTTTTTT. Its protein product is CASSDTNTGELFF.

The chain has TRBV7-3 and TRBJ2-4, with a possible D match to TRBD2 (6 bases). Germline lookup yields CDR1 SGHTA and CDR2 FQGTGA. The CDR3 has 15 residues. V lost 3 bases and J 9 bases, leaving 18 bases between the germline ends. The CDR3: CASSFSEGGVGIQYF. The CDR3, as DNA: TGTGCCAGCAGCTTCTCTGAGGGAGGCGTGGGCATTCAGTACTTC.

This rearrangement joins TRBV5-5 to TRBJ2-5, with D hard to call. Trimming pared 0 bases from V and 0 bases from J, leaving 12 bases between. CDR3 length: 16 amino acids. Germline V lookup: CDR1 SGHKS, CDR2 YYEKEE (reference sequence). CDR3 coding DNA: TGTGCCAGCAGCTTGGGAGATCGGGTGTACCAAGAGACCCAGTACTTC. Its protein product is CASSLGDRVYQETQYF.

The V and J genes are TRBV3-1 (or the pseudogene TRBV3-2) and TRBJ1-5; D may be TRBD1 (6 bases). Germline V gene lookup returns CDR1 LGHDT and CDR2 YNNKEL (reference sequence). Trimming took 5 bases from V and 3 from J, leaving 14 bases between them. The CDR3 sequence is 15 residues long. The CDR3 here is CASSSRQETNQPQHF. The CDR3 DNA follows: TGTGCCAGCAGCTCCAGACAGGAGACCAATCAGCCCCAGCATTTT.

As DNA, the CDR3 is TGTGCCTGGGCGCAGGGACAGGGGAATCAGCCCCAGCATTTT. This codes for CAWAQGQGNQPQHF. V gene TRBV30 combines with J gene TRBJ1-5; 10 bases agree with TRBD1. CDR1 is GTSNPN and CDR2 is SVGIG in the germline V gene (reference sequence). The J segment lost 4 bases and the V segment lost 5 bases, leaving 5 bases of the junction unmatched. The CDR3 spans 14 residues.

The rearrangement joins TRBV11-3 to TRBJ2-5, with D maybe TRBD1 (5 bases). Trimming took 5 bases from V and 5 from J, leaving 9 bases between them. Germline-derived CDR1 and CDR2 are SGHNT and YENEEA. This CDR3 has 12 amino acids. The CDR3 DNA reads as TGTGCCAGCAGCGCACAGGTGGAGACCCAGTACTTC. It encodes CASSAQVETQYF.

This clone was counted a single time. V and J are TRBV5-8 and TRBJ2-1; D unresolved. Germline V CDR1 and CDR2: SGHTS, YDEGEE. With 1 base removed from V and 9 bases from J, the gap between germline ends came to 14 bases. This CDR3 is built from 14 residues. The CDR3 nucleotides read TGTGCCAGCAGCTTGATGGAACAGACGTCTGAGCAGTTCTTC. It translates to CASSLMEQTSEQFF.

A word on this clone: At one of its ends the junction is not consistent with the germline gene, which may arise from a read error. The chain links TRBV5-1 to TRBJ2-7, with TRBD2 matching over 9 bases. The CDR3 has 14 residues. CDR1 is SGHRS and CDR2 is YFSETQ in the germline V gene. The CDR3 region is CARSRGGAVDEQYF. The CDR3 DNA reads TGCGCCCGCAGCCGCGGGGGGGCGGTGGACGAGCAGTACTTC.